This T cell receptor (beta chain) was captured by sequencing in a study of read filtering for tumor transcriptome and immune sequencing (dated by TCRdb to 2020 to 2021). As for the study more broadly: The cohort had 17 male and approximately 14 female patients with a mean age of about 66 years, ranging from roughly 45 to 85. By revised international staging, about 8 patients were R-ISS I, 15 to 20 were R-ISS II and 6 or 7 were R-ISS III. After DNase treatment, whole-transcriptome libraries were prepared using the TruSeq RNA Access Library Prep Kit. TCR-region mapped reads per sample ranged from about 4.05 to 10.27 million with IR-seq versus only roughly 75 to 1273 with RNA-seq. Using the same bone marrow samples, the study compared TCR repertoires obtained by targeted immune repertoire sequencing with those obtained by bulk whole-transcriptome sequencing. As a main aim, a read-filtering strategy for immune repertoire data was addressed, with the specific question being whether clonotypes supported by a single read should be removed. Overall study results and their limits: The sorted CD138-negative fraction was a mixed bone marrow immune population, not purified T cells. Removing single-read clonotypes increased the correlation between IR-seq and RNA-seq shared clonotype proportions. IR-seq captured clonotypes at much higher depth and more reliably than RNA-seq, and smaller IR-seq throughput sufficed to identify most shared clonotypes. Single-read clonotypes made up roughly 80% of clonotypes but about 3.3% of total reads in IR-seq, and approximately 73% of clonotypes and roughly 48% of reads in RNA-seq.

Bone marrow was sampled from every patient at the time of active disease. Isolation of bone marrow mononuclear cells was performed by Ficoll-Hypaque density gradient centrifugation. CD138-negative cells were obtained by negative selection after labeling with CD138 magnetic microbeads on a MACS separator, removing myeloma plasma cells. The purity of the isolated cells was checked by flow cytometry with CD138 antibodies on an Attune NxT. Total RNA was extracted with TRIzol reagent and quantified with a NanoDrop spectrophotometer. Paired RNA-seq and IR-seq were performed on each patient's CD138-negative bone marrow sample. TCR libraries were constructed from roughly 0.4 ug RNA using the Immunoverse kit, and molecular barcoded adaptors covering alpha/delta and beta/gamma chains were employed. TCR library preparation was performed with the same RNA that was used for transcriptome sequencing. Sequencing of TCR libraries was carried out on an Illumina HiSeq 4000 with 2 x 150 cycles. Turning to the authors' computational methods: With MiXCR, TCR reads were aligned to human V, D, J and C references and assembled into CDR3 clonotypes, with quality filtering and error correction included. The tcR package in R was used for analysis of clonotype counts and gene usage diversity. For inspection of raw mapping reads, RNA-seq reads were mapped by STAR aligner version 2.5.3a onto GRCh37 of the human genome. IR-seq fastq files were randomly downsampled with Seqtk 1.3 to test the effect of sequencing depth on detected clonotypes. Through fastp at Q25 and MiXCR, TCRdb rebuilt clones from the public reads, retaining in-frame beta chains. Duplicate CDR3 protein sequences are folded into a single record with the most common DNA and genes. These V and J calls originate from TCRdb's pipeline instead of the authors' own analysis. This sample gives more than 70,000 distinct CDR3 sequences in total; 20% to 25% of them show up just once. Approximately 10% of the sample rests with the top ten.

This clonotype was detected only a few times. Its antigen is not yet known. Per-base qualities were not stored, and no clone one base away is much larger. The germline V gene provides CDR1 MDHEN and CDR2 SYDVKM. There are 11 amino acids in the CDR3, from cysteine to phenylalanine inclusive. Only CDR3 DNA remains: 33 bases, in frame from the first base. This sequence originates from a donor at least 40 years old with multiple myeloma. The rearrangement combines TRBV28 with TRBJ1-1, with the D gene too uncertain to name. Sequenced: a population of CD138-negative cells sorted from bone marrow. The sample's cell subset or site label is to be understood as: bone marrow mononuclear cells depleted of CD138+ plasma/myeloma cells by negative magnetic selection. The DNA reads TGTACCACCCAGGCAAGCACTGAAGCTTTCTTT. Its translation reads: CTTQASTEAFF.